The TCR beta chain described here comes from a study of T cell responses to AZD1222 COVID-19 vaccine. Broader study findings: The donors showed a predominance of white British ancestry and of females, with possible underestimation of clonal diversity.

Note on this clone: Antigen specificity is unknown.

V lost 2 bases to trimming and J lost 6 bases, with 14 bases between them. The CDR3 totals 15 residues. Germline V gene sequence: CDR1 MNHEY, CDR2 SVGAGI. The method was immunoSEQ multiplex PCR; TCRdb's version includes in-frame clones alone and lacks a portion of them. The sample carries 85,000 to 110,000 clones, about 92% recorded once. J is TRBJ2-1 and V is TRBV6-5; no clear D. The specimen comprised peripheral blood, sampled on day 0 of AZD1222 vaccination. This clonotype was sampled from an adult in good health. This CDR3 is CASSYRIGGGNEQFF. The CDR3 DNA follows: TGTGCCAGCAGTTACAGAATCGGCGGCGGCAATGAGCAGTTCTTC.